What follows are 6 T cell receptor beta chains derived from one specimen sequenced in a study of Graves' ophthalmopathy and Graves' hyperthyroidism. CDR3 regions of TCR beta were amplified from RNA transcripts. Amplification began with first-round RT-PCR using HTBI primers, then second-round multiplex PCR was performed. MiXCR, applied by TCRdb to the multiplex PCR reads, yields one record per CDR3 protein. The data contain 450,000 to 600,000 distinct CDR3 sequences, about two fifths of them singletons. The sample consisted of peripheral blood or thyroid tissue (not recorded which). Receptors originate from an adult man with Graves' hyperthyroidism.

The V gene is TRBV7-8, the J gene TRBJ1-6, with TRBD1 matching 8 bases. The CDR3 has 15 residues. V trimming: 5 bases; J trimming: 7 bases; junction bases outside the gene matches: 7. Germline assignment: CDR1 SGHVS and CDR2 FQNEAQ. The DNA for the CDR3 is TGTGCCAGCAGCCACCGGACAGGGTCGAATTCACCCCTCCACTTT. This encodes CASSHRTGSNSPLHF.

The sample holds a few counts of this clonotype. The chain recombines TRBV27 with TRBJ1-6; D uncertain. CDR3 length: 12 residues. Germline V CDR1 and CDR2: MNHEY, SMNVEV (reference sequence). The V end lost 0 bases, the J end lost 10 bases, and 4 bases lay between the germline ends. CDR3 loop: CASSLSRSPLHF. CDR3 bases: TGTGCCAGCAGTTTATCCCGATCACCCCTCCACTTT.

This clonotype was observed many times. This sequence joins TRBV6-6 and TRBJ1-5, with 9 bases identical to TRBD1. This CDR3 has 15 amino acids. Germline V CDR1 and CDR2: MNHNY, SVGAGI (reference sequence). The V segment lost 6 bases and the J segment 4 bases; nucleotides outside the gene matches: 7. The CDR3 is CASSQGQGLNQPQHF. The CDR3 DNA follows: TGTGCCAGCAGCCAGGGACAGGGACTTAATCAGCCCCAGCATTTT.

This sequence joins TRBV19 and TRBJ1-5; the D gene is possibly TRBD1 (5 bases). Between the trimmed V and J ends, which lost 3 bases and 5 bases, there was a span of 11 bases. The CDR3 has 14 amino acids. CDR1 is LNHDA and CDR2 is SQIVND in the germline V gene (reference sequence). The CDR3 DNA follows: TGTGCCAGTAGTATTTGGGGCAGCGATCAGCCCCAGCATTTT. This gives the protein CASSIWGSDQPQHF. The full variable domain, completed using reference TRBV19 and TRBJ1-5, is DGGITQSPKYLFRKEGQNVTLSCEQNLNHDAMYWYRQDPGQGLRLIYYSQIVNDFQKGDIAEGYSVSREKKESFPLTVTSAQKNPTAFYLCASSIWGSDQPQHFGDGTRLSIL.

This clonotype has ten or more counts. This chain joins TRBV7-8 and TRBJ1-2, with D uncertain. The CDR3 sequence is 14 residues long. Trimming stripped 5 bases from V and 2 bases from J, with 12 bases between. Per the germline V gene, CDR1 is SGHVS and CDR2 is FQNEAQ. The CDR3 DNA follows: TGTGCCAGCAGCGGGCGGACTTCGAACTATGGCTACACCTTC. Translated, it gives CASSGRTSNYGYTF.

This clonotype appeared many times. The rearrangement joins TRBV12-3 or TRBV12-4 to TRBJ2-2, with D uncertain. The V and J ends lost 0 bases and 6 bases respectively, with 8 bases between them. The CDR3 spans 14 residues. The CDR3 loop is CASSLASFPGELFF. CDR3 in DNA: TGTGCCAGCAGTTTAGCGAGTTTCCCCGGGGAGCTGTTTTTT.